Shown below are 24 T cell receptor beta chains from a single sample sequenced in a study of blood T cells in healthy people across ages (dated by TCRdb to between 2015 and 2016). The protocol used for the library was 5' RACE. This sample was sequenced with an Illumina HiSeq 2500. The second PCR ran for about 6 to 11 cycles and used a J-beta primer mix along with a sample-barcoded 5' primer. The raw public reads went through TCRdb reprocessing: fastp at Q25, MiXCR clone calling, in-frame beta chains kept. Duplicate CDR3 protein sequences are folded into a single record with the most common DNA and genes. For this sample the table gives hundreds of thousands of distinct CDR3 sequences, of which 36% were detected only once. The ten largest account for approximately 13% of the sample. Sample: blood. These receptors came from a man aged 18 to 30 in good health.

Notes on this clonotype: This may be a read error, as it is one base from a much larger clone. This chain connects TRBV29-1 to TRBJ1-2; D is uncertain. This CDR3 spans 12 amino acids. The V gene lost 0 bases and the J gene lost 2 bases, with 4 bases spanning the gap. Per germline, CDR1 SQVTM and CDR2 ANQGSEA. The chain's CDR3 is CSVEDPNYGYTF. For the CDR3, the DNA is TGCAGCGTTGAAGATCCAAACTATGGCTACACCTTC.

The chain recombines TRBV7-9 with TRBJ2-3; a weak D match, TRBD2 (6 bases). Trimming shortened V by 1 base and J by 5 bases, and 7 bases separated the two germline ends. CDR3 length: 13 amino acids. CDR1 SEHNR and CDR2 FQNEAQ come from the germline V gene (reference sequence). CDR3: CASSLVAVDTQYF. CDR3 sequence (DNA): TGTGCCAGCAGCTTAGTAGCGGTAGATACGCAGTATTTT.

This clonotype was observed at least ten times. The V and J genes are TRBV4-1 and TRBJ2-1; tentatively, D is TRBD1 (5 bases). The germline V gene encodes CDR1 MGHRA and CDR2 YSYEKL. The CDR3 spans 14 residues. Trimming removed 1 base from V and 2 bases from J, with 6 bases in between. CDR3 loop: CASSQGGAYNEQFF. CDR3 DNA sequence: TGCGCCAGCAGCCAAGGGGGCGCCTACAATGAGCAGTTCTTC.

The rearrangement joins TRBV7-2 to TRBJ1-5; 8 bases match TRBD1. V was pared by 7 bases and J by 2 bases, with 4 bases of the junction left unmatched. CDR1 and CDR2 (germline): SGHTA, FQGNSA. The CDR3 is 14 residues long. CDR3 amino acids: CASNRGERNQPQHF. Here the CDR3 DNA reads TGTGCCAGCAACAGGGGGGAACGCAATCAGCCCCAGCATTTT. The full variable domain, completed using reference TRBV7-2 and TRBJ1-5, is GAGVSQSPSNKVTEKGKDVELRCDPISGHTALYWYRQSLGQGLEFLIYFQGNSAPDKSGLPSDRFSAERTGGSVSTLTIQRTQQEDSAVYLCASNRGERNQPQHFGDGTRLSIL.

This chain links TRBV11-1 with TRBJ2-1; 9 bases align to TRBD1. The CDR3 runs to 16 residues. Trimming at V came to 2 bases and at J to 4 bases, leaving 6 bases not matched to a gene. CDR1 SGHAT and CDR2 FQDESV come from the germline V gene (reference sequence). The CDR3 sequence: CASSLYFGQGYNEQFF. The CDR3 DNA follows: TGTGCCAGCAGCTTATACTTCGGACAGGGGTACAATGAGCAGTTCTTC.

This clonotype has ten or more counts. This chain links TRBV10-3 with TRBJ2-3; TRBD2 might be the D (6 bases). CDR3 length: 12 amino acids. Trimming took off 9 bases at V and 0 bases at J, with 7 bases between the two ends. Germline assignment: CDR1 ENHRY and CDR2 SYGVKD. The CDR3: CAMRDSTDTQYF. The CDR3 coding sequence is TGTGCCATGCGGGACAGCACAGATACGCAGTATTTT.

The chain couples TRBV30 to TRBJ2-3, with TRBD2 as a possible D gene (6 bases). The ends were cut back, 3 bases at V and 4 bases at J, with 8 bases in the middle. Germline V lookup: CDR1 GTSNPN, CDR2 SVGIG (reference sequence). The CDR3 spans 12 residues. CDR3 in DNA: TGTGCCTGGAGCTCTAGCGCAGATACGCAGTATTTT. Protein sequence: CAWSSSADTQYF.

V is TRBV12-3 or TRBV12-4 and J is TRBJ2-2; no clear D gene. V was pared by 8 bases and J by 6 bases, with 7 bases between. This CDR3 is built from 11 residues. CDR3 protein: CASAVSGELFF. CDR3 coding DNA: TGTGCCAGCGCCGTCTCCGGGGAGCTGTTTTTT.

As for this clonotype: At one end, the junction sequence differs from germline, possibly due to a read error. V is TRBV2 and J is TRBJ2-6, with D possibly being TRBD1 (6 bases). Germline V gene data show CDR1 as SNHLY and CDR2 as FYNNEI. The CDR3 has 15 amino acids. The CDR3 sequence is CASSEQGTGANVLAF. CDR3 bases: TGTGCCAGCAGTGAACAGGGGACCGGGGCCAACGTCCTGGCTTTC.

This clonotype turned up a few times. This chain connects TRBV5-1 to TRBJ1-2; D unclear. The CDR3 loop spans 13 amino acids. CDR1 is SGHRS, CDR2 YFSETQ, per germline. Trimming cost V 4 bases and J 6 bases, with 13 bases left between them. The CDR3 protein is CASSVGSGDGYTF. CDR3 nucleotide sequence: TGCGCCAGCAGCGTGGGATCCGGGGATGGCTACACCTTC.

Only a few counts were recorded for this clonotype. The J gene is TRBJ2-5, the V gene TRBV5-1; TRBD2 matches at 13 bases. The CDR3 runs 16 residues. Unmatched junction bases numbered 7, after V lost 3 bases and J lost 5 bases. Germline V lookup: CDR1 SGHRS, CDR2 YFSETQ. CDR3 loop: CASSSGLAGVLETQYF. CDR3 coding DNA: TGCGCCAGCAGCTCAGGACTAGCGGGGGTTCTGGAGACCCAGTACTTC.

This clonotype was counted a few times. A much more abundant neighbour one base away suggests this may be a read error. The rearrangement uses TRBV4-3 and TRBJ2-5; TRBD1 matches at 11 bases. CDR3 length: 16 amino acids. Germline CDR1 and CDR2: LGHNA and YSLEER. V lost 4 bases and J lost 11; bases outside the gene matches: 15. The CDR3 nucleotides read TGCGCCAGCAGCCCTGAGGACAGGGGGCTCTACAATGAGCAGTACTTC. Protein: CASSPEDRGLYNEQYF.

V is TRBV12-3 or TRBV12-4 and J is TRBJ2-2, with 11 bases lining up with TRBD1. Trimming at V came to 2 bases and at J to 3 bases, leaving 5 bases not matched to a gene. The CDR3 has 17 residues. Here the CDR3 reads CASSLSRDRGDTGELFF. CDR3 coding DNA: TGTGCCAGCAGTTTATCTCGGGACAGGGGGGACACCGGGGAGCTGTTTTTT.

The genes are TRBV18 and TRBJ1-2; no firm D call. This CDR3 comprises 16 residues. Germline V gene data show CDR1 as KGHSH and CDR2 as LQKENI. Trimming took off 2 bases at V and 4 bases at J, with 17 bases between the two ends. CDR3 protein: CASSPFSPDDGYGYTF. Written as DNA, the CDR3 is TGTGCCAGCTCACCATTTTCCCCGGATGACGGCTATGGCTACACCTTC.

As for this clonotype: This sequence may be a read error, since a much larger clone differs from it by one base. The chain joins TRBV29-1 to TRBJ2-1; weak D call: TRBD1 (6 bases). The DNA end is a closer match to TRBJ2-7, so the J assignment may be wrong. Germline V gene lookup returns CDR1 SQVTM and CDR2 ANQGSEA. CDR3 length: 13 residues. CDR3 sequence (DNA): TGCAGCGTTTCCCCATCCAGGGACAATGAGCAGTACTTC. Encoded protein: CSVSPSRDNEQYF.

This clonotype was picked up a small number of times. The rearrangement joins TRBV4-3 to TRBJ2-7; TRBD2 agrees at 13 bases. J gave up 5 bases and V 4 bases, and 5 bases lay outside the gene matches. This CDR3 has 15 amino acids. Germline values: CDR1 LGHNA, CDR2 YSLEER. In nucleotides, the CDR3 is TGCGCCAGCAGCCTATGGACTAGCGGGGGCCACGAGCAGTACTTC. Its protein product is CASSLWTSGGHEQYF.

The chain combines TRBV29-1 with TRBJ2-7; 10 bases match TRBD2. The CDR3 loop spans 14 amino acids. From germline, CDR1 is SQVTM and CDR2 ANQGSEA. The trim removed 6 bases at V and 7 bases at J, leaving 12 bases unmatched. CDR3 amino acids: CSVGTSVTYNEQYF. The CDR3, as DNA: TGCAGCGTAGGGACTAGCGTCACCTACAATGAGCAGTACTTC.

This clonotype turned up a few times. The J gene is TRBJ1-2, the V gene TRBV6-6; no reliable D call. CDR1 MNHNY and CDR2 SVGAGI come from the germline V gene (reference sequence). Between the trimmed V and J ends, which lost 5 bases and 8 bases, there was a span of 21 bases. The CDR3 covers 15 residues. Written as DNA, the CDR3 is TGTGCCAGCAGTAACCCGATGGGATTACTCGAGGGCTACACCTTC. It yields the protein CASSNPMGLLEGYTF.

This clonotype was detected only a few times. This sequence joins TRBV5-1 and TRBJ2-1; 9 bases are a match to TRBD1. This CDR3 region has 15 residues. Germline trimming cut 3 bases from V and 5 bases from J; bases unmatched to any gene: 6. CDR1 and CDR2 (germline): SGHRS, YFSETQ. The CDR3: CASSSHRGLNNEQFF. The CDR3 region has the DNA TGCGCCAGCAGCTCCCACAGGGGGCTAAACAATGAGCAGTTCTTC. The entire variable domain, with the rest obtained from reference TRBV5-1 and TRBJ2-1, is as follows: KAGVTQTPRYLIKTRGQQVTLSCSPISGHRSVSWYQQTPGQGLQFLFEYFSETQRNKGNFPGRFSGRQFSNSRSEMNVSTLELGDSALYLCASSSHRGLNNEQFFGPGTRLTVL.

This clonotype was picked up many times. The chain couples TRBV6-2 or TRBV6-3 to TRBJ2-5; TRBD2 might be the D (6 bases). Trimming pared 1 base from V and 1 base from J, leaving 7 bases between. This CDR3 spans 14 amino acids. The V gene's germline CDR1 is MNHEY and CDR2 SVGEGT. CDR3 protein: CASSYWGVQETQYF. CDR3 nucleotide sequence: TGTGCCAGCAGTTACTGGGGGGTCCAAGAGACCCAGTACTTC.

This chain links TRBV2 with TRBJ2-1, with D uncertain. Germline values: CDR1 SNHLY, CDR2 FYNNEI. This CDR3 is 16 amino acids long. V was trimmed by 1 base and J by 2 bases, leaving 12 bases between them. DNA of the CDR3: TGTGCCAGCAGTGAAGGGTGGACGCACACCTACAATGAGCAGTTCTTC. This gives the protein CASSEGWTHTYNEQFF.

This chain connects TRBV20-1 to TRBJ2-7, with TRBD1 matching over 10 bases. Looked up from germline, CDR1 is DFQATT and CDR2 is SNEGSKA (reference sequence). J gave up 3 bases and V 4 bases, and 9 bases lay outside the gene matches. The length of the CDR3 is 15 residues. The CDR3 DNA reads TGCAGTGCTAAAAACCCGGGACAGGGGTTCTACGAGCAGTACTTC. This encodes CSAKNPGQGFYEQYF.

As regards this clonotype: This could be a read error, since a much larger clone is one nucleotide away. The rearrangement uses TRBV6-5 and TRBJ2-1; maybe TRBD2 (6 bases). The germline V gene encodes CDR1 MNHEY and CDR2 SVGAGI. This CDR3 comprises 13 residues. Trimming removed 4 bases at V and 13 bases at J, with 17 bases between. In nucleotides, the CDR3 is TGTGCCAGCAGTTTGGCGGGGTACGAGACCCAGTTCTTC. Translating gives CASSLAGYETQFF.

There are a few counts of this clonotype. The chain links TRBV29-1 to TRBJ1-2; perhaps TRBD1 as D (5 bases). The CDR3 loop spans 14 amino acids. The germline gives CDR1 SQVTM, CDR2 ANQGSEA. The germline V and J ends were trimmed by 3 bases and 4 bases, with 15 bases remaining between them. The CDR3 region is CSVDGGGSLYGYTF. CDR3 coding DNA: TGCAGCGTTGACGGCGGGGGGTCCCTCTATGGCTACACCTTC.